Here is one T cell receptor beta chain with its context. Its matching antigen is unknown. The data belong to a study of T cells in localized non-small cell lung cancer. Study observations and caveats: Uninvolved adjacent lung had higher T cell clonality than tumor and all other tissues. Because sequencing included only one region (of the tumor), heterogeneity remains possible.

Sequencing was performed with immunoSEQ multiplex PCR; in TCRdb, only in-frame clones are kept and a portion is missing. The sample lists more than 45,000 clones; roughly 84% were seen once. This CDR3 is 15 amino acids long. From germline, CDR1 is KGHSH and CDR2 LQKENI. Trimming cost V 6 bases and J 4 bases, with 15 bases left between them. The receptor was derived from a man aged 40 to 70 with stage III lung adenocarcinoma. V gene TRBV18 combines with J gene TRBJ1-4, with D possibly matching TRBD1 (6 bases). The sample here was peripheral blood mononuclear cells, taken before any cancer treatment. The DNA for the CDR3 is TGTGCCAGCTCTCCAGCGAGGGACATTAATGAAAAACTGTTTTTT. Amino acids: CASSPARDINEKLFF.